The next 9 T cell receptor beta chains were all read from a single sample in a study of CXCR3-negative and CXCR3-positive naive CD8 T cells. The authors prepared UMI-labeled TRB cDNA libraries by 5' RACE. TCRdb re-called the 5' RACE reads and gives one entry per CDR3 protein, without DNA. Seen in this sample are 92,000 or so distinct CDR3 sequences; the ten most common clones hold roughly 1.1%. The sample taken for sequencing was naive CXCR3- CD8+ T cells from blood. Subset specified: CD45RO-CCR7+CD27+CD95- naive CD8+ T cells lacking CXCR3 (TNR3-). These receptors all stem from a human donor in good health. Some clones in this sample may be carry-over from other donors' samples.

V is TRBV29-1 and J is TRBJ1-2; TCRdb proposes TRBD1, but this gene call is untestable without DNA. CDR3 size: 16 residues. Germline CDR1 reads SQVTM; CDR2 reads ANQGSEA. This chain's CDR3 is CSVGPNLQEQNYGYTF.

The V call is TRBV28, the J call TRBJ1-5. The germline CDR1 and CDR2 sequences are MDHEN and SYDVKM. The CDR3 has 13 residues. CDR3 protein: CASSFSVWQPQHF.

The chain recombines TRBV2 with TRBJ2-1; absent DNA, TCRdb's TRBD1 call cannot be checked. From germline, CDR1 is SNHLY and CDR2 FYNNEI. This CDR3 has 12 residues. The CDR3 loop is CASSEPGNEQFF.

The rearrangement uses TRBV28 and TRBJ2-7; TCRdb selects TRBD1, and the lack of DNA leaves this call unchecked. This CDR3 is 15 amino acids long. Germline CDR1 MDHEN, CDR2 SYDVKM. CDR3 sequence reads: CASSFVSHGAYEQYF.

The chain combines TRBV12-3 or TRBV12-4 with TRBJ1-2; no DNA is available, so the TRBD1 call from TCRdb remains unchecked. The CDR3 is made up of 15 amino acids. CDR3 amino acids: CASSSGGTGIYGYTF.

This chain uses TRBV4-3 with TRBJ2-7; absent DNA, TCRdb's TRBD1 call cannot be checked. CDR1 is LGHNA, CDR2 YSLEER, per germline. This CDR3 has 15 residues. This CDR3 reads CASSRDRDFSYEQYF.

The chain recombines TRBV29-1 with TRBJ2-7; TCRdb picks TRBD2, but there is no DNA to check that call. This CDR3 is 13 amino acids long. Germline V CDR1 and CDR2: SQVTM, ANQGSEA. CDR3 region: CSVVAGTLYEQYF.

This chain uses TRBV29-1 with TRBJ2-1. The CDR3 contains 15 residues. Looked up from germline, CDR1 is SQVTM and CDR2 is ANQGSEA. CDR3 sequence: CSVEGSLSGFGEQFF.

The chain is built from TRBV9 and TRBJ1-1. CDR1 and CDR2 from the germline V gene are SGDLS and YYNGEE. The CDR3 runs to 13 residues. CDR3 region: CASSVGGRTEAFF. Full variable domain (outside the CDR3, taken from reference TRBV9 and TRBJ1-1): DSGVTQTPKHLITATGQRVTLRCSPRSGDLSVYWYQQSLDQGLQFLIQYYNGEERAKGNILERFSAQQFPDLHSELNLSSLELGDSALYFCASSVGGRTEAFFGQGTRLTVV.